A selection of T cell receptor beta chains follows, all from one sample in a study of blood T cell repertoires in COVID-19. Assay used: immunoSEQ multiplex PCR; TCRdb lists only in-frame clones, some missing. This table holds 200,000 to 250,000 clones, about 87% found once. The sample was peripheral blood. These receptors came from a woman in her 70s with active or convalescent COVID-19. Each CDR3 is given with its conserved first and last residue. A D gene is named only where the DNA matches it firmly. Rows may omit the clone size; those that give it use once, few, many or a size class.

>.|TRBJ1-4|.|TRBV18
CASSQRGEKLFF
TGTGCCAGCTCACAAAGAGGGGAAAAACTGTTTTTT
>.|TRBJ1-2|TRBD1|TRBV19
CASSVTGGQTNYGYTF
TGTGCCAGTAGTGTCACCGGGGGACAGACTAACTATGGCTACACCTTC
>.|TRBJ2-3|.|TRBV12-3/TRBV12-4
CASNEGADTQYF
TGTGCCAGCAATGAGGGGGCAGATACGCAGTATTTT
>.|TRBJ1-2|TRBD1|TRBV18
CASSPRDRGRGYTF
TGTGCCAGCTCACCCCGGGACAGGGGGCGCGGCTACACCTTC
>once|TRBJ2-1|TRBD2|TRBV6-5
CASTPSGGGNEQFF
TGTGCCAGCACCCCTAGCGGGGGAGGAAATGAGCAGTTCTTC
>.|TRBJ1-3|.|TRBV6-5
CASRASSGNTIYF
TGTGCCAGCAGGGCCTCCTCTGGAAACACCATATATTTT
>.|TRBJ1-1|.|TRBV3-1/TRBV3-2
CASSPHRLNTEAFF
TGTGCCAGCAGCCCCCACAGGCTGAACACTGAAGCTTTCTTT
>.|TRBJ1-2|.|TRBV27
CASSRITPIPGQGPHQGGYTF
TGTGCCAGCAGTAGAATAACCCCCATTCCGGGACAAGGACCCCACCAGGGTGGCTACACCTTC
>.|TRBJ1-2|.|TRBV5-4
CASSLLADYGYTF
TGTGCCAGCAGTCTTCTTGCGGACTATGGCTACACCTTC
>.|TRBJ1-1|TRBD1|TRBV7-9
CASSSSMTGRTEAFF
TGTGCCAGCAGCTCCTCAATGACAGGGCGGACTGAAGCTTTCTTT
>.|TRBJ1-1|.|TRBV27
CASSFAGKAEAFF
TGTGCCAGCAGTTTCGCGGGGAAGGCTGAAGCTTTCTTT
>.|TRBJ1-3|.|TRBV7-2
CASSLSKGAGNTIYF
TGTGCCAGCAGCCTATCCAAGGGAGCTGGAAACACCATATATTTT
>.|TRBJ1-1|.|TRBV6-5
CASSYSLVKPEAFF
TGTGCCAGCAGTTACTCTCTAGTGAAGCCTGAAGCTTTCTTT
>once|TRBJ2-3|.|TRBV6-2/TRBV6-3
CASSYLMGGASPDTQYF
TGTGCCAGCAGTTACCTAATGGGTGGGGCTTCCCCAGATACGCAGTATTTT
>.|TRBJ2-7|.|TRBV24-1
CATSATAVPYEQYF
TGTGCCACCAGTGCGACAGCCGTACCCTACGAGCAGTACTTC
>.|TRBJ1-2|TRBD1|TRBV4-1
CASSQGQGHGYTF
TGCGCCAGCAGCCAAGGACAGGGGCATGGCTACACCTTC
>.|TRBJ1-1|.|TRBV14
CASSPFRNTEAFF
TGTGCCAGCAGCCCTTTCAGGAACACTGAAGCTTTCTTT
>.|TRBJ2-7|.|TRBV7-9
CASSRPSAAYEQYF
TGTGCCAGCTCACGTCCGTCAGCGGCCTACGAGCAGTACTTC
>.|TRBJ2-1|TRBD1|TRBV27
CASGYYRGLSYNEQFF
TGTGCCAGCGGTTACTACAGGGGCCTGTCCTACAATGAGCAGTTCTTC
>once|TRBJ2-1|TRBD1|TRBV7-2
CASSTTGTGVREQFF
TGTGCCAGCAGCACCACCGGGACAGGGGTGAGGGAGCAGTTCTTC
>.|TRBJ1-4|.|TRBV4-3
CASSQGGSDNEKLFF
TGCGCCAGCAGCCAAGGCGGCAGCGACAATGAAAAACTGTTTTTT
>.|TRBJ1-2|.|TRBV7-9
CASSLPRNYGYTF
TGTGCCAGCAGCTTACCTAGGAACTATGGCTACACCTTC
>.|TRBJ1-5|.|TRBV1
CTSRQGTENQPQHF
TGCACCAGCAGACAGGGGACAGAGAATCAGCCCCAGCATTTT
>.|TRBJ1-3|TRBD1|TRBV28
CATGTGRRNTIYF
TGTGCCACCGGGACAGGGAGAAGAAACACCATATATTTT
>.|TRBJ1-1|.|TRBV6-1
CASSEAGFGGAFF
TGTGCCAGCAGTGAAGCCGGATTCGGAGGAGCTTTCTTT
>.|TRBJ2-5|.|TRBV10-3
CAISELQVGEETQYF
TGTGCCATCAGTGAGTTACAGGTTGGAGAAGAGACCCAGTACTTC
>.|TRBJ1-2|TRBD1|TRBV11-2
CASSSIQGAFYGYTF
TGTGCCAGCAGCTCCATACAGGGGGCCTTCTATGGCTACACCTTC
>.|TRBJ1-3|.|TRBV6-5
CASSYSTGGAGNTIYF
TGTGCCAGCAGTTACTCGACCGGAGGGGCTGGAAACACCATATATTTT
>.|TRBJ1-4|.|TRBV11-2
CASSPLGAGGKLFF
TGTGCCAGCAGCCCCCTGGGCGCAGGAGGAAAACTGTTTTTT
>.|TRBJ2-7|.|TRBV7-2
CASSLGSITGNEQYF
TGTGCCAGCAGCTTAGGGTCGATAACAGGGAACGAGCAGTACTTC
>.|TRBJ1-3|TRBD1|TRBV7-2
CASSLTGAGNTIYF
TGTGCCAGCAGCCTGACAGGGGCTGGAAACACCATATATTTT
>few|TRBJ2-3|.|TRBV10-3
CAISESGTSPVDTQYF
TGTGCCATCAGTGAGTCGGGGACTTCACCGGTAGATACGCAGTATTTT
>.|TRBJ2-7|.|TRBV4-2
CASSQDVVERISSYEQYF
TGTGCCAGCAGCCAAGATGTCGTGGAGCGGATTAGCTCCTACGAGCAGTACTTC
>.|TRBJ2-1|TRBD2|TRBV7-2
CASSLSGGYLGEQFF
TGTGCCAGCAGCCTAAGCGGGGGGTATCTAGGTGAGCAGTTCTTC
>.|TRBJ1-1|.|TRBV19
CASRETGFGTEAFF
TGTGCCAGTAGAGAAACAGGGTTTGGCACTGAAGCTTTCTTT
>.|TRBJ1-1|.|TRBV6-2/TRBV6-3
CASSYSRTEMNTEAFF
TGTGCCAGCAGTTACTCTCGGACAGAGATGAACACTGAAGCTTTCTTT
>.|TRBJ1-1|.|TRBV9
CASSVKGGGGTEAFF
TGTGCCAGCAGCGTAAAGGGTGGGGGAGGCACTGAAGCTTTCTTT
>.|TRBJ1-5|.|TRBV27
CASSRQRNQPQHF
TGTGCCAGCAGTCGACAGAGGAATCAGCCCCAGCATTTT
>.|TRBJ2-5|.|TRBV2
CASSEALGFREWETQYF
TGTGCCAGCAGTGAAGCGCTTGGGTTCAGGGAATGGGAGACCCAGTACTTC
>.|TRBJ1-2|.|TRBV21-1
CASSKLTRQSPTRGYTF
TGTGCCAGCAGCAAATTAACCCGACAGTCACCCACCAGGGGCTACACCTTC
>.|TRBJ1-2|TRBD1|TRBV7-6
CASSSMDRVGGYTF
TGTGCCAGCAGCTCCATGGACAGGGTTGGTGGCTACACCTTC
>.|TRBJ2-7|TRBD2|TRBV7-9
CASNPSGGREYF
TGTGCCAGCAATCCTAGCGGGGGGAGGGAGTACTTC
>.|TRBJ1-1|.|TRBV6-4
CASSVDSVHTEAFF
TGTGCCAGCAGTGTAGACAGCGTTCACACTGAAGCTTTCTTT
>.|TRBJ2-3|TRBD1|TRBV5-1
CASSLGGTGGNIGTDTQYF
TGCGCCAGCAGCTTGGGTGGGACAGGGGGCAATATTGGCACAGATACGCAGTATTTT
>.|TRBJ2-7|.|TRBV5-1
CASSLSGYEQYF
TGCGCCAGCAGCTTGTCGGGCTACGAGCAGTACTTC
>few|TRBJ1-1|.|TRBV6-5
CASSPPKGMNTEAFF
TGTGCCAGCAGTCCCCCCAAGGGGATGAACACTGAAGCTTTCTTT
>.|TRBJ1-5|TRBD1|TRBV19
CASSPDRGGHSPNQPQHF
TGTGCCAGTAGTCCCGACAGGGGAGGGCATTCCCCTAATCAGCCCCAGCATTTT
>.|TRBJ1-1|TRBD1|TRBV2
CASSYNRDRGTEAFF
TGTGCCAGCAGCTATAATCGGGACAGGGGAACTGAAGCTTTCTTT
>.|TRBJ1-1|.|TRBV7-9
CASTVNTEAFF
TGTGCCAGTACAGTGAACACTGAAGCTTTCTTT
>.|TRBJ2-7|.|TRBV11-2
CASSSSQQGYYEQYF
TGTGCCAGCAGCTCGTCACAACAGGGCTACTACGAGCAGTACTTC
>.|TRBJ1-2|TRBD1|TRBV5-1
CASSSSRDRGRYGYTF
TGCGCCAGCAGCTCTAGCCGGGACAGGGGACGGTATGGCTACACCTTC
>.|TRBJ1-2|.|TRBV7-8
CASSLGDRGRAKQGYGYTF
TGTGCCAGCAGCTTAGGAGATCGGGGCCGAGCAAAACAGGGCTATGGCTACACCTTC
>once|TRBJ2-7|TRBD1|TRBV7-9
CASREQGDEQYF
TGTGCCAGCAGGGAACAGGGGGACGAGCAGTACTTC
>.|TRBJ1-6|.|TRBV19
CASGRGDGLHF
TGTGCCAGTGGCAGGGGCGACGGCCTCCACTTT
>once|TRBJ1-1|.|TRBV19
CASSIGGWTQLEAFF
TGTGCCAGTAGTATAGGGGGTTGGACACAACTTGAAGCTTTCTTT